A single sample gave rise to the 28 T cell receptor beta chains below, sequenced in a study of blood T cell repertoires in COVID-19. The method was immunoSEQ multiplex PCR; TCRdb's version includes in-frame clones alone and lacks a portion of them. The table records roughly 170,000 clones, 84% of them present only once. Source material: peripheral blood. The source of these receptors is a human donor in a cohort sampled during active COVID-19.

J is TRBJ1-1 and V is TRBV5-1; no clear D gene. The CDR3 totals 14 residues. Per the germline V gene, CDR1 is SGHRS and CDR2 is YFSETQ. The V end was cut by 1 base, the J end by 8 bases, with 15 bases between. The CDR3 region has the DNA TGCGCCAGCAGCTTGTACCGCAGAGGGTCGGAAGCTTTCTTT. Its translation is CASSLYRRGSEAFF.

The V and J genes are TRBV5-4 and TRBJ1-1; D may be TRBD1 (5 bases). There are 11 residues in the CDR3. V dropped 5 bases and J dropped 12 bases, with 14 bases sitting between them. In germline, CDR1 is SGHNT, CDR2 YYREEE (reference sequence). CDR3 sequence (DNA): TGTGCCAGCAGTAAGGGGAAGGTAACTTTCTTT. Its protein product is CASSKGKVTFF.

The chain uses TRBV5-1 and TRBJ2-7, with D perhaps TRBD1 (8 bases). The V end lost 4 bases, the J end lost 6 bases, and 26 bases lay between the germline ends. From germline, CDR1 is SGHRS and CDR2 YFSETQ. This CDR3 spans 17 amino acids. CDR3 bases: TGCGCCAGCAGCCAGGGGGCGGCGGGGGACCTCCTCGGCGAGCAGTACTTC. It encodes CASSQGAAGDLLGEQYF.

V and J are TRBV27 and TRBJ2-7; D call uncertain. This CDR3 has 13 residues. Deletions cut 2 bases from V and 1 base from J, with 6 bases between. The germline gives CDR1 MNHEY, CDR2 SMNVEV (reference sequence). This CDR3 is CASSLRQSYEQYF. The DNA of the CDR3 is TGTGCCAGCAGTTTAAGACAATCCTACGAGCAGTACTTC.

V is TRBV7-3 and J is TRBJ2-5, with TRBD2 as a possible D gene (6 bases). Germline V lookup: CDR1 SGHTA, CDR2 FQGTGA. The CDR3 has 13 residues. V gave up 4 bases and J gave up 5 bases, with 11 bases separating them. The CDR3: CASSSTREETQYF. CDR3 DNA: TGTGCCAGCAGCTCCACCCGGGAGGAGACCCAGTACTTC.

The CDR3 sequence: CATSRDSGQTEQYF. The CDR3 coding sequence is TGTGCCACCAGCAGAGACTCAGGACAGACCGAGCAGTACTTC. The rearrangement uses TRBV15 and TRBJ2-7; possible D gene TRBD1, 6 bases. This CDR3 is built from 14 residues. V was cut by 0 bases and J by 6 bases, with 12 bases left in between. Germline V CDR1 and CDR2: LNHNV, YYDKDF (reference sequence).

This clone was detected a few times. V gene TRBV5-6 combines with J gene TRBJ2-5; 7 bases are shared with TRBD2. Germline CDR1 is SGHDT and CDR2 is YYEEEE. This CDR3 spans 15 amino acids. V trimming: 6 bases; J trimming: 2 bases; junction bases outside the gene matches: 10. CDR3 region: CASTHLYGGQETQYF. CDR3 DNA sequence: TGTGCCAGCACCCATCTTTACGGGGGGCAAGAGACCCAGTACTTC. Full variable domain (outside the CDR3, taken from reference TRBV5-6 and TRBJ2-5): DAGVTQSPTHLIKTRGQQVTLRCSPKSGHDTVSWYQQALGQGPQFIFQYYEEEERQRGNFPDRFSGHQFPNYSSELNVNALLLGDSALYLCASTHLYGGQETQYFGPGTRLLVL.

The chain couples TRBV19 to TRBJ1-1; D perhaps matches TRBD1 (6 bases). Germline V CDR1 and CDR2: LNHDA, SQIVND (reference sequence). This CDR3 contains 12 residues. V dropped 5 bases and J dropped 7 bases, with 11 bases sitting between them. The CDR3 sequence: CASSRGQIEAFF. The CDR3 DNA reads TGTGCCAGTAGTCGCGGACAGATTGAAGCTTTCTTT.

This clone was seen a single time. The rearrangement joins TRBV19 to TRBJ1-3; TRBD1 matches 9 bases. CDR1 LNHDA and CDR2 SQIVND come from the germline V gene (reference sequence). This CDR3 contains 16 residues. V shed 3 bases and J 2 bases; nucleotides not matched to a gene: 5. In nucleotides, the CDR3 is TGTGCCAGTAGTATCTGGGACAGGGTACCTGGAAACACCATATATTTT. Amino acid sequence: CASSIWDRVPGNTIYF.

The chain is built from TRBV7-2 and TRBJ2-1; 8 bases line up with TRBD2. The V segment lost 3 bases and the J segment 8 bases; nucleotides outside the gene matches: 0. This CDR3 region has 12 residues. Germline V lookup: CDR1 SGHTA, CDR2 FQGNSA. As DNA, the CDR3 is TGTGCCAGCAGCTTCGGGAGGGATGAGCAGTTCTTC. It codes for CASSFGRDEQFF.

Written as DNA, the CDR3 is TGTGCCAGCAGTGAATTCGCAGGGTCGGATGAAAAACTGTTTTTT. It codes for CASSEFAGSDEKLFF. J is TRBJ1-4 and V is TRBV25-1; D may be TRBD1 (5 bases). This CDR3 contains 15 residues. Germline loops: CDR1 MGHDK, CDR2 SYGVNS. The V and J ends lost 1 base and 6 bases respectively, with 12 bases between them.

The V call is TRBV19, the J call TRBJ1-2, with D possibly TRBD1 on 5 matching bases. The CDR3 runs 13 residues. From germline, CDR1 is LNHDA and CDR2 SQIVND (reference sequence). V lost 3 bases, J lost 3 bases, and 8 bases lay in between. The chain's CDR3 is CASSIGRDYGYTF. CDR3 nucleotides: TGTGCCAGTAGTATCGGCAGGGACTATGGCTACACCTTC.

The chain combines TRBV2 with TRBJ2-7, with 7 bases fitting TRBD1. The CDR3 sequence is 14 residues long. V shed 11 bases, J shed 4 bases, and the junction held 14 bases outside the gene matches. Germline CDR1 is SNHLY and CDR2 is FYNNEI. The CDR3 reads CAQAAKGAPYEQYF. CDR3 nucleotides: TGTGCCCAGGCCGCCAAGGGGGCGCCGTACGAGCAGTACTTC.

The chain joins TRBV27 to TRBJ2-7; the D is unclear. Deletions cut 2 bases from V and 1 base from J, with 6 bases between. The CDR3 contains 13 residues. Per the germline V gene, CDR1 is MNHEY and CDR2 is SMNVEV (reference sequence). This chain's CDR3 is CASSLGGSYEQYF. The CDR3 DNA reads as TGTGCCAGCAGTTTAGGCGGTTCCTACGAGCAGTACTTC.

The DNA for the CDR3 is TGCAGCGTCCCCGACCGGACTACAGATACGCAGTATTTT. Translating it yields CSVPDRTTDTQYF. The chain combines TRBV29-1 with TRBJ2-3; weak D call: TRBD2 (5 bases). This CDR3 region has 13 residues. CDR1 and CDR2 (germline): SQVTM, ANQGSEA. The germline V and J ends were trimmed by 6 bases and 3 bases, with 13 bases remaining between them.

This chain uses TRBV5-6 with TRBJ2-1; 7 bases line up with TRBD1. The length of the CDR3 is 15 residues. V lost 4 bases to trimming and J lost 5 bases; unmatched junction nucleotides: 9. Per germline, CDR1 SGHDT and CDR2 YYEEEE. CDR3 loop: CASSLPGQRHNEQFF. DNA for the CDR3: TGTGCCAGCAGCCTACCGGGACAGCGCCACAATGAGCAGTTCTTC.

The chain combines TRBV25-1 with TRBJ1-2; no firm D call. Germline V lookup: CDR1 MGHDK, CDR2 SYGVNS. The CDR3 covers 11 residues. Trimming pared 2 bases from V and 9 bases from J, leaving 7 bases between. The CDR3 loop is CASSEESRYTF. As DNA, the CDR3 is TGTGCCAGCAGTGAAGAGAGTCGCTACACCTTC.

The rearrangement joins TRBV15 to TRBJ1-2; TRBD1 matches at 9 bases. Germline CDR1 LNHNV, CDR2 YYDKDF (reference sequence). V lost 5 bases to trimming and J lost 8 bases; unmatched junction nucleotides: 6. The CDR3 runs 13 residues. CDR3 protein: CATSVRTGVGYTF. The CDR3 nucleotides read TGTGCCACCAGCGTACGGACAGGGGTCGGCTACACCTTC.

This clone appeared a single time. This rearrangement joins TRBV5-6 to TRBJ1-2, with 8 bases lining up with TRBD1. The CDR3 spans 17 residues. The V segment lost 4 bases and the J segment 2 bases; nucleotides outside the gene matches: 13. Germline CDR1 is SGHDT and CDR2 is YYEEEE. As DNA, the CDR3 is TGTGCCAGCAGCCAAGGGACAGGTACCGCACTGAACTATGGCTACACCTTC. Encoded protein: CASSQGTGTALNYGYTF.

This clone was seen just once. V gene TRBV6-5 combines with J gene TRBJ2-5; TRBD1 is a possible D gene (6 bases). The CDR3 spans 13 residues. Germline-derived CDR1 and CDR2 are MNHEY and SVGAGI. The V end was cut by 6 bases, the J end by 0 bases, with 8 bases between. The CDR3 reads CASRTGYQETQYF. For the CDR3, the DNA is TGTGCCAGCAGGACAGGCTACCAAGAGACCCAGTACTTC.

The gene calls are TRBV4-1 and TRBJ2-1, with D possibly being TRBD2 (5 bases). Looked up from germline, CDR1 is MGHRA and CDR2 is YSYEKL. V lost 0 bases, J lost 10 bases, and 13 bases lay in between. The CDR3 runs 14 residues. CDR3 sequence (DNA): TGCGCCAGCAGCCAAGATTGGGAGTTGGGGGAGCAGTTCTTC. The encoded protein is CASSQDWELGEQFF.

This chain connects TRBV10-3 to TRBJ1-4; weak D call: TRBD1 (5 bases). In germline, CDR1 is ENHRY, CDR2 SYGVKD. The CDR3 is 16 residues long. Trimming took off 0 bases at V and 8 bases at J, with 16 bases between the two ends. Written as DNA, the CDR3 is TGTGCCATCAGTGAGTCAGGTGAAGGGGTTAGAGAAAAACTGTTTTTT. Amino acids: CAISESGEGVREKLFF.

The gene calls are TRBV12-3 or TRBV12-4 and TRBJ1-2; the match to TRBD1 covers 9 bases. V trimming: 4 bases; J trimming: 4 bases; junction bases outside the gene matches: 1. The CDR3 is made up of 13 amino acids. CDR3 nucleotide sequence: TGTGCCAGCAGTTGGGGACAGGGCTATGGCTACACCTTC. This encodes CASSWGQGYGYTF.

V usage is TRBV18 and J usage is TRBJ1-2, with a weak D call TRBD1 (5 bases). CDR3 length: 14 residues. V lost 1 base, J lost 3 bases, and 9 bases lay in between. Germline CDR1 and CDR2: KGHSH and LQKENI. CDR3 amino acids: CASSPLGGDYGYTF. The DNA for the CDR3 is TGTGCCAGCTCACCACTCGGGGGGGACTATGGCTACACCTTC.

The chain links TRBV12-3 or TRBV12-4 to TRBJ2-7; TRBD2 agrees at 13 bases. The V and J ends lost 6 bases and 7 bases, in that order; junction bases with no gene match: 3. The CDR3 runs 13 residues. In DNA form, the CDR3 reads TGTGCCAGCAGCAGGGGACTAGCGGGGGAGCAGTACTTC. Its protein product is CASSRGLAGEQYF.

The rearrangement links TRBV11-2 to TRBJ2-7; TRBD1 aligns across 7 bases. The V gene end was trimmed by 2 bases and the J gene end by 6 bases; junction bases not matched to a gene: 13. CDR1 SGHAT and CDR2 FQNNGV come from the germline V gene. The CDR3 totals 16 residues. The CDR3 DNA reads as TGTGCCAGCAGCTTAAGCCCGACAGGGAATTTAGGCGAGCAGTACTTC. It encodes CASSLSPTGNLGEQYF.

This chain links TRBV5-1 with TRBJ2-3, with 7 bases lining up with TRBD2. J was trimmed by 4 bases and V by 4 bases; bases with no gene match: 6. The germline V gene has CDR1 SGHRS and CDR2 YFSETQ. The CDR3 is 14 amino acids. The CDR3 sequence: CASSPGTMADTQYF. In DNA, the CDR3 is TGCGCCAGCAGCCCCGGGACTATGGCAGATACGCAGTATTTT.

The sample holds one count of this clone. The chain has TRBV5-1 and TRBJ1-2, with 7 bases aligning to TRBD1. Looked up from germline, CDR1 is SGHRS and CDR2 is YFSETQ. The length of the CDR3 is 16 residues. V gave up 6 bases and J gave up 8 bases; unmatched junction bases: 19. This CDR3 is CASTMYPAGGPQGYTF. The CDR3 DNA follows: TGCGCCAGCACCATGTACCCAGCAGGGGGACCCCAGGGCTACACCTTC. Complete variable domain (other parts from reference TRBV5-1 and TRBJ1-2): KAGVTQTPRYLIKTRGQQVTLSCSPISGHRSVSWYQQTPGQGLQFLFEYFSETQRNKGNFPGRFSGRQFSNSRSEMNVSTLELGDSALYLCASTMYPAGGPQGYTFGSGTRLTVV.